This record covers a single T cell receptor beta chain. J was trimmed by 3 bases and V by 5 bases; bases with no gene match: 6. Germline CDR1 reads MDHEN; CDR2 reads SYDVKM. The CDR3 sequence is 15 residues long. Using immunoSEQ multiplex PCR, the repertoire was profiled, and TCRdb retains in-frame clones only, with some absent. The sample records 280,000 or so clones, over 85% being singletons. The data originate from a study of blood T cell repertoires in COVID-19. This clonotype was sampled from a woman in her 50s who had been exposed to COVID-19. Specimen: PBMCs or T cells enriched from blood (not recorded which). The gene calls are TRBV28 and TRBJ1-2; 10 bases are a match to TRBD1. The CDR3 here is CASSTTGGAYYGYTF. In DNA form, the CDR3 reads TGTGCCAGCAGTACGACAGGGGGCGCGTACTATGGCTACACCTTC.